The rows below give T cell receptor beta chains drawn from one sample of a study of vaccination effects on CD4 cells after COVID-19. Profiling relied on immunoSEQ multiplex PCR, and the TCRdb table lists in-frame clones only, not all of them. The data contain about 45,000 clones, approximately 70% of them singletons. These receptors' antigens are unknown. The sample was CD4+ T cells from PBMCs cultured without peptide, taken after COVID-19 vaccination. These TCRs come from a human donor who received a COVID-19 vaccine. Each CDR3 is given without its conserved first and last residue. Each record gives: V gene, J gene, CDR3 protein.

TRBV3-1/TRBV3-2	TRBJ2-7	ASSQGAGSGYEQY
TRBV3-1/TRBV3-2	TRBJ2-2	ASRDSNTGELF
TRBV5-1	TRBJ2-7	ASSLTQEGYEQY
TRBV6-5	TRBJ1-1	ASSSQGGQTEAF
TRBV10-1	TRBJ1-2	ASSPGTVYGYT
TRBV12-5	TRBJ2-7	ASGSQEYEQY
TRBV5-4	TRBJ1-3	ASSTGGGASGNTIY
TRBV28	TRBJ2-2	ASSLVEVTGELF
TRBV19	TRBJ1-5	ASSIQGKGPQH
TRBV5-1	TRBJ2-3	ASSLGGRVTDTQY
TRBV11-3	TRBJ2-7	ASSLTGSDEQY
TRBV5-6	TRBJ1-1	ASSLGDYNTEAF
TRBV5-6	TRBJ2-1	ASSPDLELEI
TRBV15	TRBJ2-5	ATSRQYLGGQAQETQY
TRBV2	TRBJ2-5	ASSEYRGETQY
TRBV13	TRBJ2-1	ASSLGAPSF
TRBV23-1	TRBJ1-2	ASEFRGADYGYT
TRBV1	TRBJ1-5	TSSQVAEQGGVSNQPQH
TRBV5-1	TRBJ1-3	ASSFRAGTISGNTIY
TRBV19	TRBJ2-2	ASSTGTSGLTGELF
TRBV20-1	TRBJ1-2	SASADGNYGYT
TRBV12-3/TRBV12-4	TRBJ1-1	ASSLTGAEAF
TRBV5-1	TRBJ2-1	ASSLASGSIHEQF
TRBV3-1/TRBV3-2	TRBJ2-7	ASSQVGREWYEQY
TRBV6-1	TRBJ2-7	ASSEAASGARSYEQY
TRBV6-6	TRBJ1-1	ASSDRRRAF
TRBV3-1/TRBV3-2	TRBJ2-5	ASSQRNKQETQY
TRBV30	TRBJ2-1	AWSLLNEQF